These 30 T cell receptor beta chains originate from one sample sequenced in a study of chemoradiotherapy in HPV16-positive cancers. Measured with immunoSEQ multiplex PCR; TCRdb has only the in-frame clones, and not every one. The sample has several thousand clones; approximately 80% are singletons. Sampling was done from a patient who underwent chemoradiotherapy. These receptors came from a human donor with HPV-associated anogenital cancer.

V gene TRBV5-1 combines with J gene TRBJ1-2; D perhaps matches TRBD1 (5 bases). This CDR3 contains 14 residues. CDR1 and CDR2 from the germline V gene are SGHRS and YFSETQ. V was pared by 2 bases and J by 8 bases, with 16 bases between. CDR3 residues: CASSFLGRAEGYTF. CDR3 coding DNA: TGCGCCAGCAGCTTTCTTGGCAGGGCGGAAGGCTACACCTTC.

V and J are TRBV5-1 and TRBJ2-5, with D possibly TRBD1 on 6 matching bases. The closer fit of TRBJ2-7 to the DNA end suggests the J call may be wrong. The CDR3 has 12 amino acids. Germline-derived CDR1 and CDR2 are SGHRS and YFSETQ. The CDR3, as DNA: TGCGCCAGCAGCATACAGGGTTACGAGCAGTACTTC. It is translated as CASSIQGYEQYF.

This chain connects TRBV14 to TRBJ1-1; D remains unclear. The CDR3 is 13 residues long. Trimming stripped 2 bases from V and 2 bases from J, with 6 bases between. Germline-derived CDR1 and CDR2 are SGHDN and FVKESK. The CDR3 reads CASSQLSNTEAFF. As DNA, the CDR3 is TGTGCCAGCAGCCAATTGTCTAACACTGAAGCTTTCTTT.

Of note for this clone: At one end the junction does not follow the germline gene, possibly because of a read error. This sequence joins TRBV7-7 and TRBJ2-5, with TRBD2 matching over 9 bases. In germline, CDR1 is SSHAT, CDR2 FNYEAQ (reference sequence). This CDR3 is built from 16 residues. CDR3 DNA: TGTGCTAGCAGCTTGGGCGGGGGGGCCTTATCTGGGACCCAGTACTTC. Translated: CASSLGGGALSGTQYF.

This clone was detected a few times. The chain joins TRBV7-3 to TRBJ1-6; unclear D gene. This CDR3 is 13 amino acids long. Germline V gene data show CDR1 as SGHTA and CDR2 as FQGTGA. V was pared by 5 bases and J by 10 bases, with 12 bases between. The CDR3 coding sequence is TGTGCCAGCAGCCAGGATTCTGAATCACCCCTCCACTTT. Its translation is CASSQDSESPLHF.

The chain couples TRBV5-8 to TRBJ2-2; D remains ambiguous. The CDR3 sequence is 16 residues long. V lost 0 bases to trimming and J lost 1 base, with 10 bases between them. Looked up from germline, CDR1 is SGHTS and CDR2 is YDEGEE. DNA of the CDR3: TGTGCCAGCAGCTTGGTTTTGGCAGGGAACACCGGGGAGCTGTTTTTT. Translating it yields CASSLVLAGNTGELFF.

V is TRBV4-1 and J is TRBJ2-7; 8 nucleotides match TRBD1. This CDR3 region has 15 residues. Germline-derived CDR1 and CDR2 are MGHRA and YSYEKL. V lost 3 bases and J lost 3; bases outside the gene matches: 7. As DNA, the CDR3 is TGCGCCAGCAGCCACCCGGGACAGGAGCTCTACGAGCAGTACTTC. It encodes CASSHPGQELYEQYF.

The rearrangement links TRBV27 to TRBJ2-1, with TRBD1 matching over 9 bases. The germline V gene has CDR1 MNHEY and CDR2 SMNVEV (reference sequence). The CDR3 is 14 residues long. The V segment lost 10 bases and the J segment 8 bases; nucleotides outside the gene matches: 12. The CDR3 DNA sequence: TGTGCCACCTCAGCGGGACAGGGCTATTATGAGCAGTTCTTC. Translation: CATSAGQGYYEQFF.

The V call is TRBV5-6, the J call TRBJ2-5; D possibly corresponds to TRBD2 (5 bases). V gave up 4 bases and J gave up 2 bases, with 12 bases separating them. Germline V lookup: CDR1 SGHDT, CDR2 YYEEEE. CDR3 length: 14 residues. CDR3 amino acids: CASSKQAAQETQYF. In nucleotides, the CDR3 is TGTGCCAGCAGCAAACAAGCGGCACAAGAGACCCAGTACTTC.

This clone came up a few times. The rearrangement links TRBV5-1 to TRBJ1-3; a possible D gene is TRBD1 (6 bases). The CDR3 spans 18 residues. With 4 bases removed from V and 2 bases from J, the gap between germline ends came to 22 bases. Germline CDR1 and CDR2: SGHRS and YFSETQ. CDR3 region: CASSRTYNREETGNTIYF. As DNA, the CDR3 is TGCGCCAGCAGCCGTACCTATAACAGGGAGGAAACTGGAAACACCATATATTTT.

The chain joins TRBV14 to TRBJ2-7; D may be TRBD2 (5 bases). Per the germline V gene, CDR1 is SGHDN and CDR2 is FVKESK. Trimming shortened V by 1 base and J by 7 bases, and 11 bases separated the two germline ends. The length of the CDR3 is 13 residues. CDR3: CASSQGTGREQYF. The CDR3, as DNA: TGTGCCAGCAGCCAAGGAACGGGAAGGGAGCAGTACTTC.

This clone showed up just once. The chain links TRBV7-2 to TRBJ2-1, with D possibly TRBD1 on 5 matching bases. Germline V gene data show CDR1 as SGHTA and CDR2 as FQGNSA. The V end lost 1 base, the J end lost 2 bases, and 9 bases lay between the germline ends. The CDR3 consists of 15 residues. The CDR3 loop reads CASSLGGGTYNEQFF. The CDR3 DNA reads TGTGCCAGCAGCTTAGGGGGCGGAACCTACAATGAGCAGTTCTTC. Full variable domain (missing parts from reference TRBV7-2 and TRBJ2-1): GAGVSQSPSNKVTEKGKDVELRCDPISGHTALYWYRQSLGQGLEFLIYFQGNSAPDKSGLPSDRFSAERTGGSVSTLTIQRTQQEDSAVYLCASSLGGGTYNEQFFGPGTRLTVL.

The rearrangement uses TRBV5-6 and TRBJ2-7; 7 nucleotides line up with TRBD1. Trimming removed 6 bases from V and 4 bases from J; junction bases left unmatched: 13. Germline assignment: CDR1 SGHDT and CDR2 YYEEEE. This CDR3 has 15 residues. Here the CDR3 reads CASNRPRTGAYEQYF. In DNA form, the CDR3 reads TGTGCCAGCAATCGCCCGAGGACAGGAGCATACGAGCAGTACTTC.

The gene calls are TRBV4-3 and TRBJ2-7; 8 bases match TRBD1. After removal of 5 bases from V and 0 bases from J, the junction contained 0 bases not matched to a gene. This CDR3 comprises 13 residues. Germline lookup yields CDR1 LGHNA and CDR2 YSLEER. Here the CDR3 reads CASSDRGSYEQYF. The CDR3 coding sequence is TGCGCCAGCAGCGACAGGGGCTCCTACGAGCAGTACTTC.

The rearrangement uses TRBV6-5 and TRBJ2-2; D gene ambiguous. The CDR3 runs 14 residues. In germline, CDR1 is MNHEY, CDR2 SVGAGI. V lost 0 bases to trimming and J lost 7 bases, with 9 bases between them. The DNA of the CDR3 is TGTGCCAGCAGTTACTCGCAGGTCGGCGGGGAGCTGTTTTTT. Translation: CASSYSQVGGELFF.

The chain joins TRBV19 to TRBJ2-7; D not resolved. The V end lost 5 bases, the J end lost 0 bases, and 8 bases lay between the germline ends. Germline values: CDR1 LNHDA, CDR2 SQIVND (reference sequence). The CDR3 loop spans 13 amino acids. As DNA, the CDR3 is TGTGCCAGTAGTCATGCAGGCTCCTACGAGCAGTACTTC. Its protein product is CASSHAGSYEQYF.

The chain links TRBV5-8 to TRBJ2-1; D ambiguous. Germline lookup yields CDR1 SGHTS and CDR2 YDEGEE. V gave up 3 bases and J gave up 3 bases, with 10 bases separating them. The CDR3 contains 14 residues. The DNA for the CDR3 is TGTGCCAGCAGCTCTTCTAGGAACTACAATGAGCAGTTCTTC. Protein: CASSSSRNYNEQFF. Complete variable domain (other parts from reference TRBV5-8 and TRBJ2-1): EAGVTQSPTHLIKTRGQQATLRCSPISGHTSVYWYQQALGLGLQFLLWYDEGEERNRGNFPPRFSGRQFPNYSSELNVNALELEDSALYLCASSSSRNYNEQFFGPGTRLTVL.

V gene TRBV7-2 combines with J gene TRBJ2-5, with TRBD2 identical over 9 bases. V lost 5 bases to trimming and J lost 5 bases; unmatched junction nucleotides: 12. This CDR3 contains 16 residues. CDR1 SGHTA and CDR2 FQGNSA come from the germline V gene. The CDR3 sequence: CASSRQSGGRTETQYF. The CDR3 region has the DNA TGTGCCAGCAGCAGACAGAGCGGGGGGAGGACGGAGACCCAGTACTTC.

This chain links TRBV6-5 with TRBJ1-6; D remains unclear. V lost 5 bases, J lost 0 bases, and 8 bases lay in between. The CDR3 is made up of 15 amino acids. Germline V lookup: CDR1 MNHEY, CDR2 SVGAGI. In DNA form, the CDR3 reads TGTGCCAGCAGTCCATGGAGCTCCTATAATTCACCCCTCCACTTT. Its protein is CASSPWSSYNSPLHF.

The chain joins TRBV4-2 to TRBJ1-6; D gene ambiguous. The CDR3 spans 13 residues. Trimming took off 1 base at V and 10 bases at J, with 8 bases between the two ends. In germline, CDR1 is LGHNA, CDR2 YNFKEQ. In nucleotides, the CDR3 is TGTGCCAGCAGCCAAGCACCGGAATCACCCCTCCACTTT. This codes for CASSQAPESPLHF.

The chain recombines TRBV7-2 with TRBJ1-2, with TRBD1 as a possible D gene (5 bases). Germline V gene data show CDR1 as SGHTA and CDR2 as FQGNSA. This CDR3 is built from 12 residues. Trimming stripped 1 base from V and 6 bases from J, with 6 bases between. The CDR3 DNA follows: TGTGCCAGCAGCTTAGACAGGAATGGCTACACCTTC. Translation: CASSLDRNGYTF. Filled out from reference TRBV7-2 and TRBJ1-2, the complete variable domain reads GAGVSQSPSNKVTEKGKDVELRCDPISGHTALYWYRQSLGQGLEFLIYFQGNSAPDKSGLPSDRFSAERTGGSVSTLTIQRTQQEDSAVYLCASSLDRNGYTFGSGTRLTVV.

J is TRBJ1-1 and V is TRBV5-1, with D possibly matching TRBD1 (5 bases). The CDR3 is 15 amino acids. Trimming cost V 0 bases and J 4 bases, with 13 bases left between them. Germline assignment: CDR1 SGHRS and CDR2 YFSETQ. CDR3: CASSLDVGRGTEAFF. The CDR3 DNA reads TGCGCCAGCAGCTTGGATGTGGGGCGCGGCACTGAAGCTTTCTTT.

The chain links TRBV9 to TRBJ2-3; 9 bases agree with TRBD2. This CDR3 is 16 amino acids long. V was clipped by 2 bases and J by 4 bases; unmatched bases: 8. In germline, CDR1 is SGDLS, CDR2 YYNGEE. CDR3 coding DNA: TGTGCCAGCAGCGTCTGGCGGGGGGGCTTTGCAGATACGCAGTATTTT. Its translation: CASSVWRGGFADTQYF.

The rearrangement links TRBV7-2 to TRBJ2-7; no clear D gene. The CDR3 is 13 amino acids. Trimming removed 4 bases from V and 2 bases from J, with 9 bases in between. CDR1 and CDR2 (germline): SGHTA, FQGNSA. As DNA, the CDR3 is TGTGCCAGCAGCTCCCCGGGTCCCTACGAGCAGTACTTC. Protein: CASSSPGPYEQYF.

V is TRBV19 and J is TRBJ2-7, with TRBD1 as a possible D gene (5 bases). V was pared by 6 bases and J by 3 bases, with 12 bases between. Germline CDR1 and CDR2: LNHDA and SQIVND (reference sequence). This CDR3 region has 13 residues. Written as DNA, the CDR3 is TGTGCCAGTAGCGACAGCTCATTCTACGAGCAGTACTTC. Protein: CASSDSSFYEQYF.

CDR3 nucleotide sequence: TGTGCCAGCAGCCCAGCAGAAGAGACCCAGTACTTC. Amino acid sequence: CASSPAEETQYF. This chain uses TRBV7-2 with TRBJ2-5; D remains ambiguous. Trimming stripped 5 bases from V and 3 bases from J, with 7 bases between. The length of the CDR3 is 12 residues. Germline-derived CDR1 and CDR2 are SGHTA and FQGNSA.

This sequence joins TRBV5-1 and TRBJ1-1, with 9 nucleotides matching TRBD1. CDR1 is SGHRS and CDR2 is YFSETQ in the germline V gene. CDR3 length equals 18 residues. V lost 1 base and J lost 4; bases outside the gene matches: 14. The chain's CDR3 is CASSLNPLNRGQVTEAFF. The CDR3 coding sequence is TGCGCCAGCAGCTTGAATCCCCTAAACAGGGGGCAAGTCACTGAAGCTTTCTTT.

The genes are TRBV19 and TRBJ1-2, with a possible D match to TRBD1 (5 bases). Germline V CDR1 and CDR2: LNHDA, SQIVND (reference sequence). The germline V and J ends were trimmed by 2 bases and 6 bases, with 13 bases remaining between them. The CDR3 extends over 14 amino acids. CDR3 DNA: TGTGCCAGTAGTATAACGCGCGGGGGTGATGGCTACACCTTC. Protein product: CASSITRGGDGYTF. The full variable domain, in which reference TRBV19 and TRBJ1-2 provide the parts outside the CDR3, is DGGITQSPKYLFRKEGQNVTLSCEQNLNHDAMYWYRQDPGQGLRLIYYSQIVNDFQKGDIAEGYSVSREKKESFPLTVTSAQKNPTAFYLCASSITRGGDGYTFGSGTRLTVV.

CDR3 in DNA: TGCGCCAGCAGCTTGGGTCAGGGGGGCCAAGAGACCCAGTACTTC. It codes for CASSLGQGGQETQYF. The V call is TRBV5-1, the J call TRBJ2-5, with TRBD1 as a possible D gene (7 bases). CDR3 length equals 15 residues. The germline gives CDR1 SGHRS, CDR2 YFSETQ. The ends were cut back, 0 bases at V and 1 base at J, with 10 bases in the middle.

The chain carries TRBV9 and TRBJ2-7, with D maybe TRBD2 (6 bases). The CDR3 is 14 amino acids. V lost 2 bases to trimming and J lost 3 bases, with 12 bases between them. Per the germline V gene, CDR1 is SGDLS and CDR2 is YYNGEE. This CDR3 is CASSVLGGDYEQYF. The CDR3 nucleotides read TGTGCCAGCAGCGTCCTGGGGGGTGACTACGAGCAGTACTTC.